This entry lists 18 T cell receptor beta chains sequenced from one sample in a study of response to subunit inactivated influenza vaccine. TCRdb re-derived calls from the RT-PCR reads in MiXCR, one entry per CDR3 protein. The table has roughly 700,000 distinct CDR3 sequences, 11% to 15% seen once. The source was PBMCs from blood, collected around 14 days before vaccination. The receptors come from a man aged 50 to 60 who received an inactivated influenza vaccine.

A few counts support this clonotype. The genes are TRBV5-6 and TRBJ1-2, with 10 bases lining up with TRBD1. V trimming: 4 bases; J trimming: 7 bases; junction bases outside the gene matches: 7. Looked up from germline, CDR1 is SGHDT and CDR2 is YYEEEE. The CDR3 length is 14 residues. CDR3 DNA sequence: TGTGCCAGCAGCCAGGGACAGGGGAACGGTGGCTACACCTTC. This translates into CASSQGQGNGGYTF.

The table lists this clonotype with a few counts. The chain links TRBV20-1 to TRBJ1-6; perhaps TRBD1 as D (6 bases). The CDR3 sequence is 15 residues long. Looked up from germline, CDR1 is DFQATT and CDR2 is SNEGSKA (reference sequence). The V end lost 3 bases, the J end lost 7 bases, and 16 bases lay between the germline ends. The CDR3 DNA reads TGCAGTGCTAGGCGGGAGCGGGGGCAGAATTCACCCCTCCACTTT. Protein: CSARRERGQNSPLHF.

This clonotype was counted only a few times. This chain's CDR3 is CASSQGKRTGATDTQYF. In nucleotides, the CDR3 is TGCGCCAGCAGCCAAGGGAAGAGGACAGGGGCCACAGATACGCAGTATTTT. The gene calls are TRBV4-3 and TRBJ2-3; 9 bases agree with TRBD1. The germline V gene encodes CDR1 LGHNA and CDR2 YSLEER. This CDR3 contains 17 residues. Losses at the gene ends were 1 base for V and 2 bases for J; bases not matched to a gene: 7.

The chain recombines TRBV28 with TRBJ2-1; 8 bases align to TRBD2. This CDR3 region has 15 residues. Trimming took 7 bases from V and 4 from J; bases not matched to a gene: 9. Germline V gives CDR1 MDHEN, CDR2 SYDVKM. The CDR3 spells CASTGGRYVYNEQFF. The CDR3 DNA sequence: TGTGCCAGCACGGGCGGGAGGTATGTGTACAATGAGCAGTTCTTC.

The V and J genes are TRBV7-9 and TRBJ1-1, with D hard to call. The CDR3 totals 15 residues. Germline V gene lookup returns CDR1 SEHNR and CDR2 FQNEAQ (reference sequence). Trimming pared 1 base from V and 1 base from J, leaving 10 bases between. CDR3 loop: CASSLGAVPNTEAFF. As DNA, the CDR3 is TGTGCCAGCAGCTTAGGGGCAGTTCCGAACACTGAAGCTTTCTTT.

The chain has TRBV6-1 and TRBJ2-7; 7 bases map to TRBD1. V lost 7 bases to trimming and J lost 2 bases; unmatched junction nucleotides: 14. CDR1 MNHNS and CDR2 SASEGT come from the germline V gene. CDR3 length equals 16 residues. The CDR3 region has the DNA TGTGCCAGCATGTACATGAGGGACAGCTCAACCTACGAGCAGTACTTC. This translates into CASMYMRDSSTYEQYF.

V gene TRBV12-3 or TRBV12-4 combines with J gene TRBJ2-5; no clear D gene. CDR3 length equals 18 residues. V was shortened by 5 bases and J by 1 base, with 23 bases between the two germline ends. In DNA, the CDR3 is TGTGCCAGCAGTCATATGGTCCGACAAGCTAACTTCCAAGAGACCCAGTACTTC. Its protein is CASSHMVRQANFQETQYF.

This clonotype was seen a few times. CDR3 coding DNA: TGTGCCAGCATCGGGCCGATGACGGTTTCCTACGAGCAGTACTTC. It yields the protein CASIGPMTVSYEQYF. V gene TRBV28 combines with J gene TRBJ2-7; D gene unclear. Germline V gives CDR1 MDHEN, CDR2 SYDVKM. Trimming removed 7 bases from V and 1 base from J, with 17 bases in between. The CDR3 consists of 15 residues.

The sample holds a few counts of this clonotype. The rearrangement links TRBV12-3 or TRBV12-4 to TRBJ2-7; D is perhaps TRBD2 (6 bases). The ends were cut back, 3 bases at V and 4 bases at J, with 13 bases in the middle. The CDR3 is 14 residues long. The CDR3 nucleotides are TGTGCCAGCAGTTTCACGGAGGGACCGTACGAGCAGTACTTC. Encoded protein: CASSFTEGPYEQYF.

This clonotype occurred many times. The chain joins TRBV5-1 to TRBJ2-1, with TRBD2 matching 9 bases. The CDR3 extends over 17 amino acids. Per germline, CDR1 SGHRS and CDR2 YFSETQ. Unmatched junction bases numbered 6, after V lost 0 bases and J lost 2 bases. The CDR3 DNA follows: TGCGCCAGCAGCTTGGCCCGGACTAGCGCGACCTACAATGAGCAGTTCTTC. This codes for CASSLARTSATYNEQFF.

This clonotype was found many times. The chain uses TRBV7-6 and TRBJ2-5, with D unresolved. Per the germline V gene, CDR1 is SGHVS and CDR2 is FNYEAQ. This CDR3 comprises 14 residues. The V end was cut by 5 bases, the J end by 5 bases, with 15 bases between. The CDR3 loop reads CASSPSGSIETQYF. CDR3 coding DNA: TGTGCCAGCAGCCCGTCCGGGTCCATTGAGACCCAGTACTTC.

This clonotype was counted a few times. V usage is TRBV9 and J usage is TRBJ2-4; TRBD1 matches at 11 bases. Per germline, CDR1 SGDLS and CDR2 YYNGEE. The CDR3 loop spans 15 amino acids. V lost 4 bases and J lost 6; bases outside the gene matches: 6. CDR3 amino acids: CASSPIGTGGNIQYF. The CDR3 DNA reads TGTGCCAGCAGCCCTATCGGGACAGGGGGAAACATTCAGTACTTC.

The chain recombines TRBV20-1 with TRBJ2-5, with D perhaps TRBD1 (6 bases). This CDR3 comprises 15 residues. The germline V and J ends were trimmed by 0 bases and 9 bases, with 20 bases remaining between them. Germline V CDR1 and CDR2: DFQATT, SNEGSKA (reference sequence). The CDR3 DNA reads TGCAGTGCTAGAGATGGGAAAGAGACAGGCCGGGCCCAGTACTTC. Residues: CSARDGKETGRAQYF.

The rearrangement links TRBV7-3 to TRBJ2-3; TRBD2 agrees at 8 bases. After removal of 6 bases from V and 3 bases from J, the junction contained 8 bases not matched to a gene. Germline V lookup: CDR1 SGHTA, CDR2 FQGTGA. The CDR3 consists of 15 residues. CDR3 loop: CASSFSGDGTDTQYF. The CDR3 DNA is TGTGCCAGCAGTTTTAGCGGGGATGGGACAGATACGCAGTATTTT.

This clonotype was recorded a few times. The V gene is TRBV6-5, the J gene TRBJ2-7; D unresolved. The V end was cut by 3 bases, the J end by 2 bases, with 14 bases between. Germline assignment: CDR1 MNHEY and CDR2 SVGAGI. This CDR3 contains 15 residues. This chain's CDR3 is CASSYGPGRTYEQYF. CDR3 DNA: TGTGCCAGCAGTTATGGTCCAGGACGAACCTACGAGCAGTACTTC.

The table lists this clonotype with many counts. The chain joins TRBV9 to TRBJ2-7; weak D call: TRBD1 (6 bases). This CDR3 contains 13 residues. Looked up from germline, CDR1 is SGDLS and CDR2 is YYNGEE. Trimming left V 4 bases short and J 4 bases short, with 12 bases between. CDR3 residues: CASSKGHSYEQYF. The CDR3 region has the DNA TGTGCCAGCAGCAAGGGACACTCTTACGAGCAGTACTTC.

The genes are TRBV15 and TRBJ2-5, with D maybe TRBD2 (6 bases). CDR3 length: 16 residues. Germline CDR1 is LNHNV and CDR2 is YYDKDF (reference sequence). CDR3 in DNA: TGTGCTTCAGCTGGGGGGAAAAGGCAGCACCAAGAGACCCAGTACTTC. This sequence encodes CASAGGKRQHQETQYF. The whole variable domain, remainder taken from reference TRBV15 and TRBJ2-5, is DAMVIQNPRYQVTQFGKPVTLSCSQTLNHNVMYWYQQKSSQAPKLLFHYYDKDFNNEADTPDNFQSRRPNTSFCFLDIRSPGLGDTAMYLCASAGGKRQHQETQYFGPGTRLLVL.

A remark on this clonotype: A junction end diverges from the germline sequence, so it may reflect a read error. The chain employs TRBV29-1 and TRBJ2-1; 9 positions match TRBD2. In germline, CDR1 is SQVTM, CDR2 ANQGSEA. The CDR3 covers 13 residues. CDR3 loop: CSAPGLAHNGQFF. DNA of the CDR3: TGCAGCGCGCCGGGACTAGCACACAATGGGCAGTTCTTC.